This T cell receptor beta chain was identified during a study of beta chain features in type 1 diabetes. Study observations and caveats: Patients with Type 1 diabetes showed moderately but significantly shorter TCRB CDR3s in all four CD4+ subsets. Cells that show high TCR expression could be over-represented by cDNA sequencing.

Central memory, naive, regulatory and stem cell-like memory CD4+ cells were sorted by CD45RO/CCR7/CD25/CD127/CD95/CD27. Purity (above 98%) was reached by all sorted populations. This clone was observed a handful of times. The antigen is unknown. Of the isolated RNA, all was reverse transcribed, and so the sequenced material was expressed TCRB transcripts. Profiling relied on immunoSEQ multiplex PCR, and the TCRdb table lists in-frame clones only, not all of them. The sample holds roughly 300,000 clones; around 8.5% are singletons and the top ten take 1%. This TCR derives from a man under 40 with type 1 diabetes. Sequenced input: central memory CD4+ T cells from blood.

CDR3 coding DNA: TGTGCCAGTCGGTCCGGGAGCTCTGGAAACACCATATATTTT. Residues: CASRSGSSGNTIYF. The rearrangement links TRBV19 to TRBJ1-3; no reliable D call. This CDR3 has 14 residues. Trimming shortened V by 8 bases and J by 0 bases, and 11 bases separated the two germline ends. In germline, CDR1 is LNHDA, CDR2 SQIVND (reference sequence).